Following are 7 T cell receptor beta chains from one sample sequenced in a study of cytomegalovirus exposure and HLA in healthy donors listed by TCRdb under 2017. The library came from the immunoSEQ multiplex PCR assay. For the multiplex PCR, a mixture combining 60 forward primers for TCR Vbeta segments and 13 reverse primers for TCR Jbeta segments was used. The table was pulled from immuneACCESS by TCRdb, which kept in-frame rearrangements only. Such tables lose some clones; where checked, under half of the loss comes from unresolved V genes, and the rest has no known cause. This sample gives about 69,000 clones in total; approximately 68% of them show up just once. The ten most abundant clones make up approximately 10% of the sample. Sequenced material: PBMCs. Receptors were obtained from a woman in her twenties or thirties in good health and CMV-seronegative.

This chain connects TRBV2 to TRBJ1-1; TRBD1 might be the D (5 bases). From germline, CDR1 is SNHLY and CDR2 FYNNEI. V shed 4 bases and J shed 6 bases, with 30 bases lying between them. The CDR3 has 19 amino acids. For the CDR3, the DNA is TGTGCCAGCAGTGTGATCCGACAGCCCTCGGCGCGTAGGAAGGCTGAAGCTTTCTTT. Its protein is CASSVIRQPSARRKAEAFF.

The chain employs TRBV10-3 and TRBJ2-5; 14 bases match TRBD2. V dropped 2 bases and J dropped 5; count of bases not matched to a gene: 4. This CDR3 region has 16 residues. Germline V lookup: CDR1 ENHRY, CDR2 SYGVKD. The CDR3 coding sequence is TGTGCCATCAGTGAGGGGACTAGCGGGGGAGTCGAGACCCAGTACTTC. Translated, it gives CAISEGTSGGVETQYF.

This clone was recorded once. This sample also contains other DNA sequences that code for the same CDR3. This chain joins TRBV27 and TRBJ1-1; the D is unclear. This CDR3 region has 13 residues. Trimming took 4 bases from V and 1 from J, leaving 7 bases between them. Germline V gene lookup returns CDR1 MNHEY and CDR2 SMNVEV (reference sequence). In DNA, the CDR3 is TGTGCCAGCAGTTGGAGCGGGAACACTGAAGCTTTCTTT. Amino acids: CASSWSGNTEAFF.

This chain joins TRBV29-1 and TRBJ2-2; 10 nucleotides line up with TRBD1. The J segment lost 1 base and the V segment lost 6 bases, leaving 5 bases of the junction unmatched. Germline values: CDR1 SQVTM, CDR2 ANQGSEA. The CDR3 totals 15 residues. The CDR3 sequence is CSVDGDRGNTGELFF. Here the CDR3 DNA reads TGCAGCGTGGATGGGGACAGGGGGAACACCGGGGAGCTGTTTTTT.

Only a few counts were recorded for this clone. The J gene is TRBJ1-6, the V gene TRBV6-4; D unclear. Germline CDR1 MRHNA, CDR2 SNTAGT. The V end lost 2 bases, the J end lost 6 bases, and 5 bases lay between the germline ends. The CDR3 covers 13 residues. Written as DNA, the CDR3 is TGTGCCAGCAGTGACGAGGTTAATTCACCCCTCCACTTT. Translated, it gives CASSDEVNSPLHF.

The rearrangement uses TRBV5-1 and TRBJ1-6, with TRBD1 matching 9 bases. Per germline, CDR1 SGHRS and CDR2 YFSETQ. The CDR3 has 14 residues. V shed 4 bases and J 8 bases; nucleotides not matched to a gene: 4. The CDR3 reads CASSTGTGYSPLHF. The CDR3 DNA reads as TGCGCCAGCAGCACTGGGACAGGGTATTCACCCCTCCACTTT.

The V call is TRBV4-3, the J call TRBJ2-1; tentative D call: TRBD1 (6 bases). The CDR3 is 17 residues long. With 0 bases removed from V and 5 bases from J, the gap between germline ends came to 17 bases. Germline V gene data show CDR1 as LGHNA and CDR2 as YSLEER. The CDR3 sequence is CASSQEAGDVYDNEQFF. The CDR3 nucleotides are TGCGCCAGCAGCCAAGAGGCAGGGGACGTCTACGACAATGAGCAGTTCTTC.